The 27 T cell receptor beta chains below come from one sample, sequenced in a study of cytomegalovirus exposure and HLA in healthy donors. Primers for the PCR totalled 60 Vbeta and 13 Jbeta. Profiled with immunoSEQ multiplex PCR; TCRdb holds only in-frame clones, not every one. Of 130,000 or so clones in the sample, 75% to 90% are singletons; the top ten hold more than 1.5%. Sequenced material: PBMCs. The receptor source for this set is a man aged 35 to 55 in good health and CMV-seronegative.

The chain is built from TRBV19 and TRBJ1-5; unclear D gene. The length of the CDR3 is 12 residues. Germline CDR1 LNHDA, CDR2 SQIVND (reference sequence). V shed 7 bases and J shed 9 bases, with 13 bases lying between them. For the CDR3, the DNA is TGTGCCAGTACCAATCCGGGATGGCCCCAGCATTTT. It specifies CASTNPGWPQHF.

CDR3 residues: CASIRGPNTGELFF. The CDR3 coding sequence is TGTGCCAGCATCAGGGGGCCTAACACCGGGGAGCTGTTTTTT. This chain uses TRBV9 with TRBJ2-2; 8 bases fit TRBD1. This CDR3 has 14 residues. Germline loops: CDR1 SGDLS, CDR2 YYNGEE. Germline trimming cut 6 bases from V and 2 bases from J; bases unmatched to any gene: 3. Together with reference TRBV9 and TRBJ2-2, the CDR3 gives the full variable domain: DSGVTQTPKHLITATGQRVTLRCSPRSGDLSVYWYQQSLDQGLQFLIQYYNGEERAKGNILERFSAQQFPDLHSELNLSSLELGDSALYFCASIRGPNTGELFFGEGSRLTVL.

This clone was picked up one time. The rearrangement links TRBV5-8 to TRBJ2-1, with 8 bases fitting TRBD2. CDR1 and CDR2 from the germline V gene are SGHTS and YDEGEE. The CDR3 totals 15 residues. V gave up 2 bases and J gave up 12 bases; unmatched junction bases: 13. This chain's CDR3 is CASSFRTSFAIGQFF. The CDR3 DNA reads TGTGCCAGCAGCTTCCGGACTAGCTTCGCCATCGGGCAGTTCTTC. The variable domain in full, with the rest retrieved from reference TRBV5-8 and TRBJ2-1, is EAGVTQSPTHLIKTRGQQATLRCSPISGHTSVYWYQQALGLGLQFLLWYDEGEERNRGNFPPRFSGRQFPNYSSELNVNALELEDSALYLCASSFRTSFAIGQFFGPGTRLTVL.

J is TRBJ2-1 and V is TRBV29-1, with 10 bases that match TRBD2. The CDR3 sequence is 17 residues long. The germline gives CDR1 SQVTM, CDR2 ANQGSEA. V lost 5 bases and J lost 3; bases outside the gene matches: 13. This chain's CDR3 is CSVPPNQLAGLYNEQFF. CDR3 DNA sequence: TGCAGCGTTCCACCCAACCAACTAGCGGGACTCTACAATGAGCAGTTCTTC.

The chain employs TRBV30 and TRBJ2-7; 11 bases line up with TRBD1. This CDR3 is built from 14 residues. Germline values: CDR1 GTSNPN, CDR2 SVGIG (reference sequence). V lost 5 bases to trimming and J lost 3 bases; unmatched junction nucleotides: 6. The CDR3 sequence is CAWWPGTGGYEQYF. The CDR3 bases are TGTGCCTGGTGGCCGGGGACAGGGGGCTACGAGCAGTACTTC.

V gene TRBV28 combines with J gene TRBJ1-1, with D tentatively TRBD1 (6 bases). CDR1 and CDR2 (germline): MDHEN, SYDVKM. V was cut by 7 bases and J by 6 bases, with 18 bases left in between. This CDR3 is built from 14 residues. CDR3: CASNSPPGTPEAFF. In DNA, the CDR3 is TGTGCCAGCAACTCTCCGCCTGGGACACCTGAAGCTTTCTTT.

The chain has TRBV7-6 and TRBJ2-3; 11 nucleotides match TRBD2. The CDR3 spans 16 residues. V lost 5 bases and J lost 2; bases outside the gene matches: 6. From germline, CDR1 is SGHVS and CDR2 FNYEAQ. The CDR3 region is CASSLLAGGDTDTQYF. CDR3 nucleotide sequence: TGTGCCAGCAGCCTCTTAGCGGGGGGGGACACAGATACGCAGTATTTT. The full variable domain, completed using reference TRBV7-6 and TRBJ2-3, is GAGVSQSPRYKVTKRGQDVALRCDPISGHVSLYWYRQALGQGPEFLTYFNYEAQQDKSGLPNDRFSAERPEGSISTLTIQRTEQRDSAMYRCASSLLAGGDTDTQYFGPGTRLTVL.

The sample holds a few counts of this clone. The J gene is TRBJ1-2, the V gene TRBV9, with 7 bases matching TRBD1. The V and J ends lost 4 bases and 0 bases, in that order; junction bases with no gene match: 12. Germline V CDR1 and CDR2: SGDLS, YYNGEE. The CDR3 spans 17 residues. The CDR3 sequence: CASSSRSTGWTNYGYTF. Written as DNA, the CDR3 is TGTGCCAGCAGCTCCCGGTCGACAGGGTGGACTAACTATGGCTACACCTTC.

V gene TRBV2 combines with J gene TRBJ2-1; 9 bases fit TRBD1. The CDR3 loop spans 15 amino acids. Per germline, CDR1 SNHLY and CDR2 FYNNEI. J lost 0 bases, V lost 7 bases, and 4 bases had no gene match. CDR3 sequence (DNA): TGTGCCAGCACTTTGACAGGGGGCTCCTACAATGAGCAGTTCTTC. Amino acids: CASTLTGGSYNEQFF.

The chain uses TRBV4-3 and TRBJ1-1; D is possibly TRBD1 (5 bases). Germline V lookup: CDR1 LGHNA, CDR2 YSLEER. Trimming took off 0 bases at V and 5 bases at J, with 10 bases between the two ends. This CDR3 has 14 residues. The CDR3 region is CASSQEQGWTEAFF. Written as DNA, the CDR3 is TGCGCCAGCAGCCAAGAGCAGGGCTGGACTGAAGCTTTCTTT.

V is TRBV6-1 and J is TRBJ2-5, with no clear D. The CDR3 sequence is 12 residues long. Germline CDR1 and CDR2: MNHNS and SASEGT. V was shortened by 8 bases and J by 2 bases, with 9 bases between the two germline ends. CDR3 DNA: TGTGCCAGCGTAACACCTCAAGAGACCCAGTACTTC. Its protein is CASVTPQETQYF.

The CDR3 sequence is CATSSRLAGVYEQYF. DNA of the CDR3: TGTGCCACCAGCAGCCGACTAGCGGGAGTGTACGAGCAGTACTTC. J is TRBJ2-7 and V is TRBV15; 12 nucleotides agree with TRBD2. Germline lookup yields CDR1 LNHNV and CDR2 YYDKDF (reference sequence). Trimming took 3 bases from V and 4 from J; bases not matched to a gene: 4. The CDR3 loop spans 15 amino acids.

The chain couples TRBV6-1 to TRBJ2-7; weak D call: TRBD1 (6 bases). V lost 7 bases, J lost 4 bases, and 11 bases lay in between. The CDR3 has 12 amino acids. Germline V gives CDR1 MNHNS, CDR2 SASEGT. Here the CDR3 reads CASTTGFYEQYF. CDR3 sequence (DNA): TGTGCCAGCACTACAGGGTTTTACGAGCAGTACTTC.

The rearrangement joins TRBV29-1 to TRBJ1-1; TRBD1 matches at 10 bases. This CDR3 region has 14 residues. Germline lookup yields CDR1 SQVTM and CDR2 ANQGSEA. The V and J ends lost 1 base and 8 bases, in that order; junction bases with no gene match: 7. As DNA, the CDR3 is TGCAGCGTTGAAGTGGGAGACAGGGGGCGCGAAGCTTTCTTT. This encodes CSVEVGDRGREAFF. The full variable domain, with the rest looked up from reference TRBV29-1 and TRBJ1-1, is SAVISQKPSRDICQRGTSLTIQCQVDSQVTMMFWYRQQPGQSLTLIATANQGSEATYESGFVIDKFPISRPNLTFSTLTVSNMSPEDSSIYLCSVEVGDRGREAFFGQGTRLTVV.

The CDR3 DNA is TGTGCCAGCAGTCCTCCAGGGTGGCAGCCCCAGCATTTT. Its protein product is CASSPPGWQPQHF. V gene TRBV2 combines with J gene TRBJ1-5; maybe TRBD1 (5 bases). CDR3 length equals 13 residues. With 5 bases removed from V and 7 bases from J, the gap between germline ends came to 12 bases. Germline CDR1 and CDR2: SNHLY and FYNNEI.

The chain has TRBV5-1 and TRBJ2-7; the match to TRBD2 covers 8 bases. V trimming: 0 bases; J trimming: 1 base; junction bases outside the gene matches: 3. CDR3 size: 15 residues. Germline V gene lookup returns CDR1 SGHRS and CDR2 YFSETQ. DNA for the CDR3: TGCGCCAGCAGCTTGGCGGGGGGGCCGTCCTACGAGCAGTACTTC. Translation gives CASSLAGGPSYEQYF.

The CDR3 loop reads CASSRMGTGGYGQFF. Written as DNA, the CDR3 is TGTGCCAGCAGCCGTATGGGGACAGGGGGGTATGGGCAGTTCTTC. The rearrangement uses TRBV7-2 and TRBJ2-1, with 11 nucleotides matching TRBD1. V lost 5 bases and J lost 12; bases outside the gene matches: 12. Germline V gene sequence: CDR1 SGHTA, CDR2 FQGNSA. The CDR3 runs 15 residues.

The gene calls are TRBV28 and TRBJ1-2; 8 bases are a match to TRBD1. CDR1 and CDR2 from the germline V gene are MDHEN and SYDVKM. After removal of 6 bases from V and 3 bases from J, the junction contained 3 bases not matched to a gene. This CDR3 contains 13 residues. The CDR3 is CASRTGVDYGYTF. DNA of the CDR3: TGTGCCAGCAGGACAGGGGTGGACTATGGCTACACCTTC.

This rearrangement joins TRBV28 to TRBJ1-2, with 9 nucleotides matching TRBD1. This CDR3 has 14 residues. V lost 6 bases, J lost 4 bases, and 6 bases stayed unmatched. Germline V gives CDR1 MDHEN, CDR2 SYDVKM. CDR3 nucleotides: TGTGCCAGCAGGTTAGGACAGGGGTTCTATGGCTACACCTTC. Amino acids: CASRLGQGFYGYTF.

This chain connects TRBV29-1 to TRBJ2-7; no clear D. CDR3 size: 14 residues. The V gene lost 6 bases and the J gene lost 3 bases, with 18 bases spanning the gap. Germline CDR1 and CDR2: SQVTM and ANQGSEA. The CDR3 DNA is TGCAGCGTCCGACTCGGAATGGCAAGCTACGAGCAGTACTTC. Its protein is CSVRLGMASYEQYF.

The chain combines TRBV14 with TRBJ1-1; D unresolved. The CDR3 is 14 amino acids. Looked up from germline, CDR1 is SGHDN and CDR2 is FVKESK. Trimming cost V 3 bases and J 0 bases, with 8 bases left between them. CDR3 sequence reads: CASSQERVNTEAFF. The CDR3 DNA reads TGTGCCAGCAGCCAGGAACGGGTGAACACTGAAGCTTTCTTT. The whole variable domain, filled in from reference TRBV14 and TRBJ1-1, reads EAGVTQFPSHSVIEKGQTVTLRCDPISGHDNLYWYRRVMGKEIKFLLHFVKESKQDESGMPNNRFLAERTGGTYSTLKVQPAELEDSGVYFCASSQERVNTEAFFGQGTRLTVV.

J is TRBJ2-7 and V is TRBV14; D ambiguous. The CDR3 has 12 amino acids. The germline V and J ends were trimmed by 4 bases and 6 bases, with 10 bases remaining between them. Germline V lookup: CDR1 SGHDN, CDR2 FVKESK. DNA for the CDR3: TGTGCCAGCAGCCCCCGTTTCGGCGAGCAGTACTTC. Encoded protein: CASSPRFGEQYF.

This clone was seen a single time. This chain's CDR3 is CASRRLAGGTDTQYF. CDR3 in DNA: TGTGCCAGCAGGAGACTAGCGGGGGGCACAGATACGCAGTATTTT. The chain employs TRBV6-1 and TRBJ2-3, with 12 nucleotides matching TRBD2. V shed 6 bases and J 1 base; nucleotides not matched to a gene: 2. The germline gives CDR1 MNHNS, CDR2 SASEGT. There are 15 residues in the CDR3.

This chain links TRBV19 with TRBJ1-3; no reliable D call. This CDR3 has 14 residues. The V and J ends lost 5 bases and 2 bases respectively, with 10 bases between them. Germline V CDR1 and CDR2: LNHDA, SQIVND (reference sequence). In nucleotides, the CDR3 is TGTGCCAGTAGTCGGGTCGTGGCTGGAAACACCATATATTTT. Residues: CASSRVVAGNTIYF.

This clone has a handful of counts. The gene calls are TRBV6-1 and TRBJ1-1, with D perhaps matching TRBD1 (6 bases). The V end was cut by 2 bases, the J end by 4 bases, with 11 bases between. The CDR3 loop spans 14 amino acids. From germline, CDR1 is MNHNS and CDR2 SASEGT. The CDR3 nucleotides are TGTGCCAGCAGTGAATCAGGGGAAAGCACTGAAGCTTTCTTT. Translation gives CASSESGESTEAFF.

The V gene is TRBV4-3, the J gene TRBJ1-3; D gene ambiguous. V was pared by 4 bases and J by 14 bases, with 18 bases between. The CDR3 sequence is 13 residues long. Germline V lookup: CDR1 LGHNA, CDR2 YSLEER. This chain's CDR3 is CASSRETLSPLYF. The CDR3 region has the DNA TGCGCCAGCAGCCGAGAAACCCTAAGTCCTCTATATTTT.

Only a few counts were recorded for this clone. The V gene is TRBV7-8, the J gene TRBJ1-2, with D possibly matching TRBD1 (5 bases). Trimming removed 2 bases at V and 4 bases at J, with 14 bases between. This CDR3 is 15 amino acids long. The germline gives CDR1 SGHVS, CDR2 FQNEAQ. CDR3 coding DNA: TGTGCCAGCAGCTTAATACAGGACCCCCCCTATGGCTACACCTTC. Its translation: CASSLIQDPPYGYTF.